The entry below describes one T cell receptor (beta chain). Its matching antigen is unknown. This sample was included in a study of T cell responses to AZD1222 COVID-19 vaccine. Background on the study: Second doses at about 4 or about 12 weeks were pooled. Study results and caveats: Spike-specific TCR repertoires showed rising breadth and depth after two AZD1222 doses. White British ancestry dominated among donors, who included more females, and clonal diversity was possibly underestimated. Unmutated regions of variants are reportedly targeted by nearly half of spike-specific TCRs.

The repertoire was sequenced with immunoSEQ multiplex PCR; TCRdb's copy has only in-frame clones and lacks some. The repertoire has fewer than 65,000 clones, 75% to 85% of them found once; the top ten carry 20%. Germline CDR1 and CDR2: MGHRA and YSYEKL. V gave up 5 bases and J gave up 0 bases; unmatched junction bases: 5. This CDR3 is 15 amino acids long. The source was peripheral blood, collected on day 0 of AZD1222 vaccination. The receptor was derived from an adult in good health. The chain joins TRBV4-1 to TRBJ1-1; 8 bases are a match to TRBD1. The CDR3 reads CASSYRQGMNTEAFF. CDR3 in DNA: TGCGCCAGCAGCTATCGACAGGGGATGAACACTGAAGCTTTCTTT.